One and the same sample provided the 32 T cell receptor beta chains below, sequenced in a study of blood T cell repertoires in COVID-19. Sequencing used immunoSEQ multiplex PCR; TCRdb keeps in-frame clones, though not all of them. The sample records 100,000 or so clones, around 85% being singletons. The sequenced material came from peripheral blood. Receptors were obtained from an older woman with active or convalescent COVID-19.

The chain combines TRBV15 with TRBJ1-5, with 8 bases matching TRBD1. Germline CDR1 is LNHNV and CDR2 is YYDKDF (reference sequence). This CDR3 contains 15 residues. The V segment lost 8 bases and the J segment 8 bases; nucleotides outside the gene matches: 14. This CDR3 reads CATRRGGQVGEPQHF. CDR3 DNA: TGTGCCACCCGTAGGGGGGGACAGGTCGGCGAGCCCCAGCATTTT.

In DNA, the CDR3 is TGTGCCAGCAGCCCACCTGGGGCTAGCGGATACAATGAGCAGTTCTTC. It translates to CASSPPGASGYNEQFF. This chain uses TRBV7-2 with TRBJ2-1; 7 positions match TRBD2. After removal of 5 bases from V and 4 bases from J, the junction contained 11 bases not matched to a gene. The CDR3 extends over 16 amino acids. Per the germline V gene, CDR1 is SGHTA and CDR2 is FQGNSA.

The chain combines TRBV19 with TRBJ1-2, with TRBD1 matching 7 bases. The CDR3 sequence is 15 residues long. Germline CDR1 reads LNHDA; CDR2 reads SQIVND (reference sequence). V gave up 4 bases and J gave up 4 bases; unmatched junction bases: 9. The CDR3 bases are TGTGCCAGTAGTAGAGGGGACAGACCGTTCTATGGCTACACCTTC. Its protein product is CASSRGDRPFYGYTF.

The CDR3 DNA reads TGTGCCAGCAGTTTTATAGGGGGCGGGCACACTGAAGCTTTCTTT. This sequence encodes CASSFIGGGHTEAFF. The chain carries TRBV28 and TRBJ1-1, with 7 bases lining up with TRBD1. Germline V gives CDR1 MDHEN, CDR2 SYDVKM. This CDR3 region has 15 residues. V gave up 3 bases and J gave up 3 bases; unmatched junction bases: 7.

This chain uses TRBV11-3 with TRBJ2-7; 7 nucleotides agree with TRBD1. This CDR3 has 14 residues. The germline V gene has CDR1 SGHNT and CDR2 YENEEA. J was trimmed by 1 base and V by 5 bases; bases with no gene match: 5. The CDR3 here is CASSPGTVSYEQYF. The CDR3 DNA reads TGTGCCAGCAGCCCTGGGACAGTATCCTACGAGCAGTACTTC.

This chain connects TRBV2 to TRBJ1-4; a weak D match, TRBD1 (6 bases). Germline V gene data show CDR1 as SNHLY and CDR2 as FYNNEI. V was shortened by 8 bases and J by 6 bases, with 13 bases between the two germline ends. This CDR3 spans 13 amino acids. The CDR3 DNA is TGTGCCAGCGGGGGGGCTCAGGATGAAAAACTGTTTTTT. Amino acids: CASGGAQDEKLFF.

The gene calls are TRBV15 and TRBJ2-2; D remains ambiguous. The CDR3 length is 11 residues. Germline CDR1 reads LNHNV; CDR2 reads YYDKDF (reference sequence). With 6 bases removed from V and 5 bases from J, the gap between germline ends came to 4 bases. CDR3 sequence (DNA): TGTGCCACCAGTCTAACCGGGGAGCTGTTTTTT. Translating it yields CATSLTGELFF. Full variable domain (remainder filled in from reference TRBV15 and TRBJ2-2): DAMVIQNPRYQVTQFGKPVTLSCSQTLNHNVMYWYQQKSSQAPKLLFHYYDKDFNNEADTPDNFQSRRPNTSFCFLDIRSPGLGDTAMYLCATSLTGELFFGEGSRLTVL.

This clone was counted between two and nine times. The V and J genes are TRBV4-3 and TRBJ2-1; D not resolved. With 0 bases removed from V and 3 bases from J, the gap between germline ends came to 9 bases. The CDR3 consists of 15 residues. CDR1 and CDR2 (germline): LGHNA, YSLEER. DNA for the CDR3: TGCGCCAGCAGCCAAGAGGGCTACAGCTACAATGAGCAGTTCTTC. This encodes CASSQEGYSYNEQFF.

The CDR3 loop is CASSPRTGQGRNEKLFF. The CDR3 DNA sequence: TGTGCCAGCAGCCCTAGGACGGGACAGGGGAGGAATGAAAAACTGTTTTTT. The chain couples TRBV4-2 to TRBJ1-4, with 10 bases lining up with TRBD1. CDR3 size: 17 residues. The germline V gene has CDR1 LGHNA and CDR2 YNFKEQ. Trimming removed 4 bases from V and 5 bases from J; junction bases left unmatched: 10.

V and J are TRBV5-3 and TRBJ1-2, with unresolved D. TRBV5-3 is designated an ORF whose function remains uncertain. Trimming removed 2 bases at V and 10 bases at J, with 33 bases between. This CDR3 spans 19 amino acids. CDR3 protein: CARSLPGTLMILPFKPYTF. As DNA, the CDR3 is TGTGCCAGAAGCTTACCAGGAACCCTTATGATACTCCCGTTCAAGCCCTACACCTTC.

This clone turned up a few times. V is TRBV7-3 and J is TRBJ1-1; D is unclear. The CDR3 totals 13 residues. The germline V gene encodes CDR1 SGHTA and CDR2 FQGTGA. Trimming removed 0 bases from V and 6 bases from J, with 8 bases in between. CDR3 protein: CASSLTFTAEAFF. In DNA, the CDR3 is TGTGCCAGCAGCTTAACGTTCACAGCTGAAGCTTTCTTT.

J is TRBJ2-3 and V is TRBV5-1; D perhaps matches TRBD1 (5 bases). The V gene lost 0 bases and the J gene lost 2 bases, with 7 bases spanning the gap. From germline, CDR1 is SGHRS and CDR2 YFSETQ. The CDR3 has 14 amino acids. The DNA for the CDR3 is TGCGCCAGCAGCTTGGGACAGTACACAGATACGCAGTATTTT. Amino acid sequence: CASSLGQYTDTQYF. Looking up the rest from reference TRBV5-1 and TRBJ2-3 gives the full variable domain: KAGVTQTPRYLIKTRGQQVTLSCSPISGHRSVSWYQQTPGQGLQFLFEYFSETQRNKGNFPGRFSGRQFSNSRSEMNVSTLELGDSALYLCASSLGQYTDTQYFGPGTRLTVL.

The rearrangement links TRBV9 to TRBJ1-3; no clear D gene. CDR1 SGDLS and CDR2 YYNGEE come from the germline V gene. Trimming left V 5 bases short and J 0 bases short, with 6 bases between. This CDR3 region has 13 residues. The CDR3 here is CASSISSGNTIYF. CDR3 nucleotides: TGTGCCAGCAGTATCTCCTCTGGAAACACCATATATTTT.

The chain carries TRBV6-5 and TRBJ2-1; no definite D call. Germline V lookup: CDR1 MNHEY, CDR2 SVGAGI. This CDR3 contains 14 residues. Between the trimmed V and J ends, which lost 6 bases and 5 bases, there was a span of 14 bases. The CDR3 reads CASSRRDTHNEQFF. CDR3 bases: TGTGCCAGCAGCAGACGAGACACCCACAATGAGCAGTTCTTC.

The chain employs TRBV9 and TRBJ2-3, with TRBD2 matching over 12 bases. V shed 0 bases and J 5 bases; nucleotides not matched to a gene: 10. The germline CDR1 and CDR2 sequences are SGDLS and YYNGEE. The CDR3 sequence is 18 residues long. This CDR3 is CASSVGPSGGAIVDTQYF. CDR3 nucleotide sequence: TGTGCCAGCAGCGTAGGGCCTAGCGGGGGGGCCATTGTAGATACGCAGTATTTT.

The chain uses TRBV5-1 and TRBJ2-3; 10 bases line up with TRBD1. CDR3 length: 15 residues. Germline assignment: CDR1 SGHRS and CDR2 YFSETQ. V was clipped by 3 bases and J by 3 bases; unmatched bases: 4. CDR3 loop: CASSSDRGPTDTQYF. CDR3 in DNA: TGCGCCAGCAGCTCTGACAGGGGGCCTACAGATACGCAGTATTTT.

V usage is TRBV21-1 and J usage is TRBJ2-5; the table's D gene call, TRBD2, was not cross checked with the DNA. TRBV21-1 represents a pseudogene. CDR3 size: 14 residues. The CDR3 DNA is TGTGCCAGCAGCAAAGTGCGGTCCCAAGAGACCCAGTACTTC. Amino acids: CASSKVRSQETQYF.

The chain has TRBV5-4 and TRBJ1-2, with 9 bases identical to TRBD1. This CDR3 has 16 amino acids. The germline V gene has CDR1 SGHNT and CDR2 YYREEE (reference sequence). With 0 bases clipped from V and 2 bases from J, the junction kept 5 bases outside the gene matches. In nucleotides, the CDR3 is TGTGCCAGCAGCTTGGCCTCGGGACAGGGAAACTATGGCTACACCTTC. This codes for CASSLASGQGNYGYTF.

The V call is TRBV2, the J call TRBJ2-7; 9 positions agree with TRBD1. This CDR3 is 13 amino acids long. V was clipped by 6 bases and J by 6 bases; unmatched bases: 6. Germline CDR1 is SNHLY and CDR2 is FYNNEI. CDR3 DNA sequence: TGTGCCAGCAGGACGGGACAGGGTGCCGAGCAGTACTTC. Protein sequence: CASRTGQGAEQYF.

The chain employs TRBV19 and TRBJ1-5; TRBD1 matches at 7 bases. Germline assignment: CDR1 LNHDA and CDR2 SQIVND (reference sequence). CDR3 length: 14 amino acids. With V trimmed by 4 bases and J by 5 bases, 5 bases remained unmatched. CDR3 bases: TGTGCCAGTAGTACTCGACAGGGCCATCAGCCCCAGCATTTT. It specifies CASSTRQGHQPQHF. The variable domain in full, with the rest retrieved from reference TRBV19 and TRBJ1-5, is DGGITQSPKYLFRKEGQNVTLSCEQNLNHDAMYWYRQDPGQGLRLIYYSQIVNDFQKGDIAEGYSVSREKKESFPLTVTSAQKNPTAFYLCASSTRQGHQPQHFGDGTRLSIL.

The chain couples TRBV5-1 to TRBJ2-5; 9 bases line up with TRBD1. Germline CDR1 is SGHRS and CDR2 is YFSETQ. This CDR3 region has 13 residues. V gave up 6 bases and J gave up 2 bases; unmatched junction bases: 2. The CDR3 DNA is TGCGCCAGCACGACAGGGGGTCAAGAGACCCAGTACTTC. This translates into CASTTGGQETQYF.

The CDR3 is CASSFVPPQETQYF. Written as DNA, the CDR3 is TGTGCCAGCAGCTTCGTCCCCCCTCAAGAGACCCAGTACTTC. The chain has TRBV5-4 and TRBJ2-5; D gene uncertain. Germline CDR1 reads SGHNT; CDR2 reads YYREEE (reference sequence). Trimming took off 2 bases at V and 2 bases at J, with 10 bases between the two ends. The CDR3 extends over 14 amino acids.

The chain combines TRBV6-5 with TRBJ2-1; TRBD1 aligns across 10 bases. Germline V gene lookup returns CDR1 MNHEY and CDR2 SVGAGI. The CDR3 covers 13 residues. Trimming took 10 bases from V and 10 from J; bases not matched to a gene: 10. CDR3 region: CANTDRGTREQFF. The DNA of the CDR3 is TGTGCCAATACGGACAGGGGGACAAGGGAGCAGTTCTTC.

This rearrangement joins TRBV27 to TRBJ1-2, with TRBD1 matching 11 bases. Unmatched junction bases numbered 8, after V lost 6 bases and J lost 8 bases. CDR3 length equals 14 residues. Germline V lookup: CDR1 MNHEY, CDR2 SMNVEV (reference sequence). The CDR3 loop is CASSRGQGAGGYTF. CDR3 nucleotide sequence: TGTGCCAGCAGCCGCGGACAGGGGGCGGGGGGCTACACCTTC.

This clone was seen only a few times. The chain combines TRBV24-1 with TRBJ1-6, with a weak D call TRBD1 (6 bases). Trimming left V 3 bases short and J 7 bases short, with 15 bases between. CDR1 is KGHDR, CDR2 SFDVKD, per germline. This CDR3 spans 16 amino acids. CDR3 coding DNA: TGTGCCACCAGTGATGGGGGACACGGAGAAAATTCACCCCTCCACTTT. Residues: CATSDGGHGENSPLHF.

The chain uses TRBV2 and TRBJ1-2, with D uncertain. The V end was cut by 4 bases, the J end by 2 bases, with 8 bases between. This CDR3 is built from 13 residues. Germline V gene sequence: CDR1 SNHLY, CDR2 FYNNEI. CDR3 protein: CASSAGKNYGYTF. The CDR3 DNA reads TGTGCCAGCAGTGCGGGGAAAAACTATGGCTACACCTTC.

CDR3 amino acids: CASSYSIAGGNNEQFF. The DNA of the CDR3 is TGTGCCAGCAGTTACTCGATAGCGGGAGGGAACAATGAGCAGTTCTTC. The chain uses TRBV6-5 and TRBJ2-1; 11 bases map to TRBD2. Germline V gene data show CDR1 as MNHEY and CDR2 as SVGAGI. The CDR3 is 16 amino acids. J gave up 5 bases and V 0 bases, and 3 bases lay outside the gene matches.

The V and J genes are TRBV30 and TRBJ2-3; D remains unclear. CDR1 is GTSNPN and CDR2 is SVGIG in the germline V gene (reference sequence). Between the trimmed V and J ends, which lost 5 bases and 4 bases, there was a span of 10 bases. The CDR3 is 12 residues long. The CDR3 bases are TGTGCCTGGTCCCGATCGGCAGATACGCAGTATTTT. Translation: CAWSRSADTQYF.

This chain uses TRBV11-2 with TRBJ1-2; D perhaps matches TRBD1 (5 bases). The germline V and J ends were trimmed by 5 bases and 2 bases, with 9 bases remaining between them. The CDR3 has 13 amino acids. The V gene's germline CDR1 is SGHAT and CDR2 FQNNGV. CDR3 region: CASSRDRNYGYTF. In DNA, the CDR3 is TGTGCCAGCAGCCGCGACAGAAACTATGGCTACACCTTC. Drawing the rest from reference TRBV11-2 and TRBJ1-2, the complete variable domain is EAGVAQSPRYKIIEKRQSVAFWCNPISGHATLYWYQQILGQGPKLLIQFQNNGVVDDSQLPKDRFSAERLKGVDSTLKIQPAKLEDSAVYLCASSRDRNYGYTFGSGTRLTVV.

J is TRBJ2-7 and V is TRBV29-1; a weak D match, TRBD2 (6 bases). This CDR3 spans 13 amino acids. CDR1 is SQVTM, CDR2 ANQGSEA, per germline. The V end was cut by 7 bases, the J end by 0 bases, with 13 bases between. Here the CDR3 reads CSARDLHSYEQYF. The DNA of the CDR3 is TGCAGCGCAAGGGACTTACACTCCTACGAGCAGTACTTC.

This chain links TRBV10-2 with TRBJ2-7, with 8 bases lining up with TRBD1. CDR3 length: 15 amino acids. J lost 1 base, V lost 2 bases, and 4 bases had no gene match. CDR1 WSHSY and CDR2 SAAADI come from the germline V gene. The CDR3 is CASSEPRQGSYEQYF. DNA of the CDR3: TGCGCCAGCAGTGAGCCCCGACAGGGGTCCTACGAGCAGTACTTC.

This chain uses TRBV4-2 with TRBJ2-5; D unresolved. The CDR3 runs to 15 residues. Germline V CDR1 and CDR2: LGHNA, YNFKEQ. Trimming removed 3 bases from V and 2 bases from J, with 13 bases in between. Written as DNA, the CDR3 is TGTGCCAGCAGCCAGCAACCTCAGGTGCAAGAGACCCAGTACTTC. Its translation is CASSQQPQVQETQYF.